These 8 T cell receptor beta chains originate from one sample sequenced in a study of T cell repertoires in cytomegalovirus infection. MiXCR was run by TCRdb on the reads, yielding one entry per CDR3 protein. Of 450,000 to 650,000 distinct CDR3 sequences listed, over 35% are singletons. Their antigens remain unidentified. This sample comprised cultured PBMCs, obtained from culture after CMV antigen stimulation. The receptors stem from a human donor in good health (CMV status not recorded). Some clones in this sample may be carry-over from other donors' samples.

This clonotype was observed a single time. This chain links TRBV2 with TRBJ2-5; D call uncertain. The germline CDR1 and CDR2 sequences are SNHLY and FYNNEI. V was clipped by 6 bases and J by 1 base, with 9 bases between them. The CDR3 loop spans 13 amino acids. The CDR3 loop reads CASRVESQETQYF. CDR3 coding DNA: TGTGCCAGCAGAGTGGAGAGCCAAGAGACCCAGTACTTC. The whole variable domain, remainder taken from reference TRBV2 and TRBJ2-5, is EPEVTQTPSHQVTQMGQEVILRCVPISNHLYFYWYRQILGQKVEFLVSFYNNEISEKSEIFDDQFSVERPDGSNFTLKIRSTKLEDSAMYFCASRVESQETQYFGPGTRLLVL.

V is TRBV7-9 and J is TRBJ2-3; either TRBD1 or TRBD2 may fit D (5 bases each). This CDR3 is built from 17 residues. V was cut by 5 bases and J by 1 base, with 19 bases left in between. The germline CDR1 and CDR2 sequences are SEHNR and FQNEAQ (reference sequence). The CDR3 nucleotides are TGTGCCAGCAGCCCCCCGAGGGGCCGGGGTGGCACAGATACGCAGTATTTT. It codes for CASSPPRGRGGTDTQYF.

The table lists this clonotype with a few counts. The V gene is TRBV7-2, the J gene TRBJ2-1, with 7 bases matching TRBD1. Trimming removed 6 bases from V and 4 bases from J; junction bases left unmatched: 12. This CDR3 has 16 amino acids. The germline V gene has CDR1 SGHTA and CDR2 FQGNSA. The CDR3 nucleotides read TGTGCCAGCAGTTTACAGTCAGGGGGAGTTTACAATGAGCAGTTCTTC. It codes for CASSLQSGGVYNEQFF.

The chain combines TRBV5-3 with TRBJ1-1; D is undetermined. TRBV5-3 is filed as an ORF, its function uncertain. This CDR3 has 15 amino acids. V shed 8 bases and J shed 4 bases, with 21 bases lying between them. CDR3 loop: CASSPNAGFVTEAFF. The CDR3 DNA reads TGTGCCAGCAGCCCCAACGCGGGGTTTGTCACTGAAGCTTTCTTT.

The chain links TRBV7-2 to TRBJ2-5; D unresolved. The CDR3 has 12 residues. Trimming shortened V by 5 bases and J by 7 bases, and 11 bases separated the two germline ends. In germline, CDR1 is SGHTA, CDR2 FQGNSA. CDR3 in amino acids: CASSVVSGTQYF. CDR3 nucleotide sequence: TGTGCCAGCAGCGTAGTTTCGGGGACCCAGTACTTC.

This clonotype turned up a few times. This chain uses TRBV7-9 with TRBJ2-5; 9 nucleotides match TRBD2. The V and J ends lost 1 base and 9 bases, in that order; junction bases with no gene match: 0. Germline V CDR1 and CDR2: SEHNR, FQNEAQ (reference sequence). The CDR3 covers 12 residues. The CDR3 DNA reads TGTGCCAGCAGCTTAGGACTAGCGGCCCAGTACTTC. This gives the protein CASSLGLAAQYF.

This clonotype was seen ten or more times. The chain uses TRBV7-2 and TRBJ1-2, with a weak D call TRBD1 (5 bases). V was shortened by 5 bases and J by 5 bases, with 15 bases between the two germline ends. Per germline, CDR1 SGHTA and CDR2 FQGNSA. CDR3 length: 14 amino acids. DNA of the CDR3: TGTGCCAGCAGCCCCTCCGGGACGAGATATGGCTACACCTTC. The encoded protein is CASSPSGTRYGYTF.

The chain couples TRBV23-1 to TRBJ2-2; D ambiguous. TRBV23-1 is an ORF for which the function is uncertain. This CDR3 spans 16 amino acids. Trimming removed 1 base at V and 1 base at J, with 10 bases between. The CDR3 reads CASSQLFNLNTGELFF. For the CDR3, the DNA is TGCGCCAGCAGTCAATTGTTCAACCTGAACACCGGGGAGCTGTTTTTT.